This T cell receptor beta chain appears in the sequencing data of a study of OX40 agonist ivuxolimab in advanced cancers. Study in general: Partial responses were achieved by three patients, one with hepatocellular carcinoma and two with cutaneous melanoma. Study-level findings and limits: On average, CD8+ T cells showed a greater number of expanded clones than CD4+.

On this clone: Antigen unknown.

V lost 6 bases and J lost 5, with 16 bases in between. The CDR3 runs to 13 residues. Germline loops: CDR1 SQVTM, CDR2 ANQGSEA. Assay used: immunoSEQ multiplex PCR; TCRdb lists only in-frame clones, some missing. The sample includes roughly 62,000 clones, 65% to 90% seen only once; the top ten take around 0.9%. Sequencing used CD4+ or CD8+ T cells sorted from blood, obtained in a trial of the OX40 agonist ivuxolimab. The TCR was taken from an adult with an advanced solid tumor such as melanoma, head and neck, liver or kidney cancer. The chain is built from TRBV29-1 and TRBJ2-5; D might be TRBD1 or TRBD2, each matching 5 bases. The CDR3 region has the DNA TGCAGCGTCCTACCTGGGGGTTCGGAGACCCAGTACTTC. Residues: CSVLPGGSETQYF. The full variable domain, rest sourced from reference TRBV29-1 and TRBJ2-5, is SAVISQKPSRDICQRGTSLTIQCQVDSQVTMMFWYRQQPGQSLTLIATANQGSEATYESGFVIDKFPISRPNLTFSTLTVSNMSPEDSSIYLCSVLPGGSETQYFGPGTRLLVL.